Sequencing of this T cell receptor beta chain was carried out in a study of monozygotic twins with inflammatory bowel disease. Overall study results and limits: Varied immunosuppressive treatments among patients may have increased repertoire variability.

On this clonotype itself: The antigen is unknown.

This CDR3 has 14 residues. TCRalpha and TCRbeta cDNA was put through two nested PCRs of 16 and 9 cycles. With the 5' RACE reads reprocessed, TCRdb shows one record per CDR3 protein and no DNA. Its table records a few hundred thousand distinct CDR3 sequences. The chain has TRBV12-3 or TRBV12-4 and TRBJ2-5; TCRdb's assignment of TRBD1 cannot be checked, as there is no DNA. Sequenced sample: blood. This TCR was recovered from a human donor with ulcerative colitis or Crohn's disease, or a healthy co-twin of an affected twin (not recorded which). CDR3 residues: CASTVTGIQETQYF.